The table lists the clone carrying this TCR beta chain with a count of one. Its target is unknown. The junction departs from germline at one end; a sequencing error may be responsible. MiXCR, applied by TCRdb to the 5' RACE reads, yields one record per CDR3 protein. The sample consists of over 110,000 distinct CDR3 sequences, roughly 8.8% of them appearing once. This sample stems from a study of CD8 T cells in ankylosing spondylitis. The CDR3 is 17 residues long. Whole-study findings and limits: Earlier studies detected some motif variants in reactive arthritis synovial fluid and blood. According to the report, clones linked to the disease were significantly enriched in matched synovial fluid samples taken from ankylosing spondylitis patients. Ankylosing spondylitis blood appeared to carry a characteristic TCR beta motif of roughly 8 highly homologous variants.

The receptor's source is a male donor with ankylosing spondylitis. Sequenced sample: synovial fluid, either unsorted or a sorted T cell fraction (not recorded which). The chain uses TRBV12-3 or TRBV12-4 and TRBJ1-5; D possibly corresponds to TRBD1 (6 bases). The CDR3 sequence: CASSLSWGGWDNQPQHF. CDR3 coding DNA: TGTGCTAGCAGTTTGAGTTGGGGGGGCTGGGACAATCAGCCCCAGCATTTT.